The subject of this entry is one T cell receptor beta chain. This specimen belongs to a study of CD8+ T cells in alopecia areata. PBMCs, the starting material, were the source of sorted CD4+ and CD8+ T cells. cDNA serving as the sequencing template came from extracted, reverse transcribed RNA. TCRdb's copy holds only in-frame clones and misses some; the assay was immunoSEQ multiplex PCR. The table includes 100,000 to 150,000 clones, approximately 53% detected once. The CDR3 is 14 residues long. Between the trimmed V and J ends, which lost 4 bases and 6 bases, there was a span of 14 bases. CDR1 and CDR2 (germline): SGHRS, YFSETQ.

J is TRBJ2-1 and V is TRBV5-1, with D unresolved. Material: CD4+ T cells sorted from blood, obtained at week 0. This clonotype originated in a human donor with alopecia areata. The CDR3: CASSPLNRVNEQFF. The CDR3 DNA reads TGCGCCAGCAGCCCCCTCAACAGAGTCAATGAGCAGTTCTTC.